This is a list of T cell receptor beta chains from one sample in a study of blood T cell repertoires in COVID-19. This table comes from immunoSEQ multiplex PCR, and its TCRdb copy is limited to in-frame clones, with some not included. The data hold roughly 330,000 clones, with around 82% observed a single time. Material for sequencing was peripheral blood. These receptors all come from a woman aged 45-65 years with acute or convalescent COVID-19. CDR3s include the opening cysteine and the closing phenylalanine or tryptophan. Fields, in order: V gene, D gene, J gene, clone size, CDR3 protein, CDR3 DNA. D genes are given only for firm matches. Some rows mark clone size as missing; the rest say once, few, many or name a class of expanded clone.

V gene: TRBV3-1/TRBV3-2
D gene: NA
J gene: TRBJ1-1
clone size: NA
CDR3 protein: CASTDRRVTEAFF
CDR3 DNA: TGTGCCAGCACGGACAGAAGAGTAACTGAAGCTTTCTTT

V gene: TRBV5-1
D gene: NA
J gene: TRBJ2-5
clone size: once
CDR3 protein: CASRGEETQYF
CDR3 DNA: TGCGCCAGCAGAGGGGAAGAGACCCAGTACTTC

V gene: TRBV2
D gene: TRBD2
J gene: TRBJ2-3
clone size: once
CDR3 protein: CASRRTSGRTF
CDR3 DNA: TGTGCCAGCAGAAGGACTAGCGGGAGGACCTTT

V gene: TRBV19
D gene: TRBD1
J gene: TRBJ1-4
clone size: NA
CDR3 protein: CASSTRQGYNEKLFF
CDR3 DNA: TGTGCCAGTAGTACCAGACAGGGTTATAATGAAAAACTGTTTTTT

V gene: TRBV19
D gene: TRBD1
J gene: TRBJ1-1
clone size: few
CDR3 protein: CASSPDRGYTEAFF
CDR3 DNA: TGTGCCAGTAGTCCCGACAGGGGCTACACTGAAGCTTTCTTT

V gene: TRBV7-9
D gene: NA
J gene: TRBJ1-2
clone size: NA
CDR3 protein: CASSFGGEGYTF
CDR3 DNA: TGTGCCAGCAGCTTTGGCGGGGAGGGCTACACCTTC

V gene: TRBV6-2/TRBV6-3
D gene: NA
J gene: TRBJ2-3
clone size: NA
CDR3 protein: CASSRNMGASTDTQYF
CDR3 DNA: TGTGCCAGCAGCCGCAACATGGGGGCTAGCACAGATACGCAGTATTTT

V gene: TRBV11-2
D gene: TRBD1
J gene: TRBJ1-2
clone size: once
CDR3 protein: CASSFTTGEYGYTF
CDR3 DNA: TGTGCCAGCAGCTTCACCACAGGGGAATATGGCTACACCTTC

V gene: TRBV28
D gene: NA
J gene: TRBJ1-4
clone size: NA
CDR3 protein: CASSQTRRAGEKLFF
CDR3 DNA: TGTGCCAGCAGTCAGACGCGCAGGGCCGGCGAAAAACTGTTTTTT

V gene: TRBV28
D gene: NA
J gene: TRBJ1-6
clone size: NA
CDR3 protein: CASSTGQGLRSPLHF
CDR3 DNA: TGTGCCAGCAGTACGGGACAAGGGTTACGGTCACCCCTCCACTTT

V gene: TRBV5-4
D gene: TRBD1
J gene: TRBJ2-1
clone size: NA
CDR3 protein: CASRGDRVAEQFF
CDR3 DNA: TGTGCCAGCAGAGGGGACAGGGTGGCCGAGCAGTTCTTC

V gene: TRBV18
D gene: NA
J gene: TRBJ2-2
clone size: NA
CDR3 protein: CASSPGVNTGELFF
CDR3 DNA: TGTGCCAGCTCACCGGGAGTTAACACCGGGGAGCTGTTTTTT

V gene: TRBV7-2
D gene: NA
J gene: TRBJ2-5
clone size: NA
CDR3 protein: CASTFMGGQETQYF
CDR3 DNA: TGTGCCAGCACCTTTATGGGGGGACAAGAGACCCAGTACTTC

V gene: TRBV11-2
D gene: NA
J gene: TRBJ2-3
clone size: NA
CDR3 protein: CASSLTSPTDTQYF
CDR3 DNA: TGTGCCAGCAGCCTAACTAGCCCCACAGATACGCAGTATTTT

V gene: TRBV5-1
D gene: NA
J gene: TRBJ2-1
clone size: NA
CDR3 protein: CASSFTGSNEQFF
CDR3 DNA: TGCGCCAGCAGCTTCACAGGGTCCAATGAGCAGTTCTTC

V gene: TRBV5-4
D gene: TRBD2
J gene: TRBJ2-5
clone size: NA
CDR3 protein: CASTPGGEETQYF
CDR3 DNA: TGTGCCAGCACCCCGGGGGGGGAAGAGACCCAGTACTTC

V gene: TRBV3-1/TRBV3-2
D gene: TRBD1
J gene: TRBJ1-1
clone size: NA
CDR3 protein: CASSSLDRGNTEAFF
CDR3 DNA: TGTGCCAGCAGCTCCTTAGACAGGGGAAATACTGAAGCTTTCTTT

V gene: TRBV30
D gene: NA
J gene: TRBJ2-4
clone size: NA
CDR3 protein: CAWSLSLAKNIQYF
CDR3 DNA: TGTGCCTGGAGTCTCTCACTAGCCAAAAACATTCAGTACTTC

V gene: TRBV5-1
D gene: TRBD1
J gene: TRBJ2-1
clone size: NA
CDR3 protein: CASSSSGTGDEQFF
CDR3 DNA: TGCGCCAGCAGCTCGAGCGGGACAGGGGATGAGCAGTTCTTC

V gene: TRBV7-2
D gene: TRBD1
J gene: TRBJ1-2
clone size: NA
CDR3 protein: CASSLGQTGYGYTF
CDR3 DNA: TGTGCCAGCAGCTTGGGACAGACGGGCTATGGCTACACCTTC

V gene: TRBV30
D gene: TRBD1
J gene: TRBJ2-7
clone size: few
CDR3 protein: CAWSSRDRGYEQYF
CDR3 DNA: TGTGCCTGGAGCTCCCGGGACAGGGGTTACGAGCAGTACTTC

V gene: TRBV19
D gene: TRBD1
J gene: TRBJ1-2
clone size: NA
CDR3 protein: CASSIETGAYGYTF
CDR3 DNA: TGTGCCAGTAGTATAGAAACAGGGGCGTATGGCTACACCTTC

V gene: TRBV2
D gene: NA
J gene: TRBJ2-5
clone size: NA
CDR3 protein: CASRDPRGETQYF
CDR3 DNA: TGTGCCAGCAGGGACCCTAGGGGAGAGACCCAGTACTTC

V gene: TRBV5-8
D gene: NA
J gene: TRBJ1-1
clone size: NA
CDR3 protein: CASSRLWMVTGAFF
CDR3 DNA: TGTGCCAGCAGCAGGTTATGGATGGTGACTGGAGCTTTCTTT